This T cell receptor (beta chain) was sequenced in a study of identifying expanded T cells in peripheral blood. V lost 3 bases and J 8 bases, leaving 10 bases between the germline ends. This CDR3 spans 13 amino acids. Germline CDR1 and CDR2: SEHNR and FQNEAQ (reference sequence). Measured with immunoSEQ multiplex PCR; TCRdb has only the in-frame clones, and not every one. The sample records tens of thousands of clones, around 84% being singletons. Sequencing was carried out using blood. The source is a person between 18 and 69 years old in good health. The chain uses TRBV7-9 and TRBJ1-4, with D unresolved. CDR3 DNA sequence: TGTGCCAGCAGCTTCGTCCCTGTCGAAAAACTGTTTTTT. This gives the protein CASSFVPVEKLFF.